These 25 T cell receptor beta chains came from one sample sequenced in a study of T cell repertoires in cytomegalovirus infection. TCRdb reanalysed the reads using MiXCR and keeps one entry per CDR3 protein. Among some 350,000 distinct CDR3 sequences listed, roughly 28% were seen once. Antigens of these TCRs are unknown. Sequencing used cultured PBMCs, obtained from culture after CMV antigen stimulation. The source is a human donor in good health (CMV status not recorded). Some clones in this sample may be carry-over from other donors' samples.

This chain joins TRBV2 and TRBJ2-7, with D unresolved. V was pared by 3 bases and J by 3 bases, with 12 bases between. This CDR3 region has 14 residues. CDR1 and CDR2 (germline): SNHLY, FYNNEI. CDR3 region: CASSEQEWLYEQYF. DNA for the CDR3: TGTGCCAGCAGTGAGCAGGAGTGGCTCTACGAGCAGTACTTC.

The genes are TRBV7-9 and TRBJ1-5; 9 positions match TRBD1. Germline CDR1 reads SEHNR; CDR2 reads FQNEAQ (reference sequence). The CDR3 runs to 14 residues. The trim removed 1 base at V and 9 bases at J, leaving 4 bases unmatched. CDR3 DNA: TGTGCCAGCAGCTTAGGTCGGGGACAGGGGCCCCAGCATTTT. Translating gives CASSLGRGQGPQHF.

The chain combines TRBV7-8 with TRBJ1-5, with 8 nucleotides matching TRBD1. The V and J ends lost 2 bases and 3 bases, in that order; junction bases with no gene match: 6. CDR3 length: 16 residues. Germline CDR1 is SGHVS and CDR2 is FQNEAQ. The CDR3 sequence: CASSLISRGHNQPQHF. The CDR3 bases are TGTGCCAGCAGCTTAATCTCCAGGGGGCACAATCAGCCCCAGCATTTT.

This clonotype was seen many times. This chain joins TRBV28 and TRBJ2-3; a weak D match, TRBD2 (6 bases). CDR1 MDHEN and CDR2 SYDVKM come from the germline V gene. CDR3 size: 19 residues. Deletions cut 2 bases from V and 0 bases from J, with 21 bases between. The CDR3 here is CASSLGIHGGTSSTDTQYF. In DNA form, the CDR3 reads TGTGCCAGCAGTTTAGGGATCCATGGAGGGACTTCTAGCACAGATACGCAGTATTTT.

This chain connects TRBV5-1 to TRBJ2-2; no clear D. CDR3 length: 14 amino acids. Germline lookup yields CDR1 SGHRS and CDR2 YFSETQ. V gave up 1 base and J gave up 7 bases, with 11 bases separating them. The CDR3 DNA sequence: TGCGCCAGCAGCTTGTTACAGTCGGACGGGGAGCTGTTTTTT. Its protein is CASSLLQSDGELFF.

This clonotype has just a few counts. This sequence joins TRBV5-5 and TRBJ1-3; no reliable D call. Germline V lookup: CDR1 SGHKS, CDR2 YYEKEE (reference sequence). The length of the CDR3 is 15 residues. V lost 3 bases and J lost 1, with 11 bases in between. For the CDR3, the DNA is TGTGCCAGCAGCTGGGAAAATGTGTCTGGAAACACCATATATTTT. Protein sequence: CASSWENVSGNTIYF.

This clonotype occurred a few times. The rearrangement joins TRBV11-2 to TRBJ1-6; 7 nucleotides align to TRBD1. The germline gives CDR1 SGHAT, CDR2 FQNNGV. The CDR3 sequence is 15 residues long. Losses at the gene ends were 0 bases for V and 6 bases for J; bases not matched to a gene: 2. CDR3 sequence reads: CASSLEGTVNSPLHF. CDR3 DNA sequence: TGTGCCAGCAGCTTAGAAGGGACAGTTAATTCACCCCTCCACTTT.

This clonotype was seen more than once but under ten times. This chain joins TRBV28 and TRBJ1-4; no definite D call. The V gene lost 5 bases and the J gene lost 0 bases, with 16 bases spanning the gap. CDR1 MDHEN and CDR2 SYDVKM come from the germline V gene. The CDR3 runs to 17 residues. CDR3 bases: TGTGCCAGCAGTAACACCTTAAGTGGGGCAACTAATGAAAAACTGTTTTTT. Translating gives CASSNTLSGATNEKLFF. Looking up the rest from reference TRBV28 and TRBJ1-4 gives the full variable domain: DVKVTQSSRYLVKRTGEKVFLECVQDMDHENMFWYRQDPGLGLRLIYFSYDVKMKEKGDIPEGYSVSREKKERFSLILESASTNQTSMYLCASSNTLSGATNEKLFFGSGTQLSVL.

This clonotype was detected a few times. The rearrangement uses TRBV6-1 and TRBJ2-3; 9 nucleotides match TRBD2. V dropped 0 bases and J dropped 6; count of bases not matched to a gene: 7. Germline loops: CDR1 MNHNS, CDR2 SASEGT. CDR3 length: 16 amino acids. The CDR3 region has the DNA TGTGCCAGCAGTGAAGCGCGTGCGGGGGGGCTTGATACGCAGTATTTT. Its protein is CASSEARAGGLDTQYF.

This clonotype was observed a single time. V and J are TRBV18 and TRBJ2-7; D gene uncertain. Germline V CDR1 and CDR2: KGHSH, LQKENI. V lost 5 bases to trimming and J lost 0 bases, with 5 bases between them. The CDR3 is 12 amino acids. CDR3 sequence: CASSTSSYEQYF. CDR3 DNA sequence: TGTGCCAGCTCAACGAGCTCCTACGAGCAGTACTTC.

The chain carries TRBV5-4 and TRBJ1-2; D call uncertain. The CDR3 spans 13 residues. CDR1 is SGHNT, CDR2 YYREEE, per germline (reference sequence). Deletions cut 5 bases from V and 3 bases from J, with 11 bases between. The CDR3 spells CASRLTDDYGYTF. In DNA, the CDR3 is TGTGCCAGCAGGCTAACAGATGACTATGGCTACACCTTC.

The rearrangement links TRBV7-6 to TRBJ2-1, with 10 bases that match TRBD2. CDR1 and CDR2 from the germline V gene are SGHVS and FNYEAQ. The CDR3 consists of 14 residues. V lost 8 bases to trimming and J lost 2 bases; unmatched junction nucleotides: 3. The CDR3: CASVAGGPYNEQFF. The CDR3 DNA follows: TGTGCCAGCGTAGCGGGGGGACCCTACAATGAGCAGTTCTTC.

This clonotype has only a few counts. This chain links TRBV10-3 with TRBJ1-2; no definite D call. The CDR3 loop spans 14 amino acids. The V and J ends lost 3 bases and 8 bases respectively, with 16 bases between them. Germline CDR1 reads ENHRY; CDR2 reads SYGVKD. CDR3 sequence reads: CAISDVLKGGGYTF. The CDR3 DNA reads TGTGCCATCAGTGACGTCCTAAAGGGCGGGGGCTACACCTTC.

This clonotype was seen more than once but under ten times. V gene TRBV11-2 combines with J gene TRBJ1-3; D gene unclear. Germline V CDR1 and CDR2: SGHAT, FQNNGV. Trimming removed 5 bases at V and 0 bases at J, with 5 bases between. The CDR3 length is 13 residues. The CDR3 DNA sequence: TGTGCCAGCAGCCCAGACTCTGGAAACACCATATATTTT. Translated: CASSPDSGNTIYF.

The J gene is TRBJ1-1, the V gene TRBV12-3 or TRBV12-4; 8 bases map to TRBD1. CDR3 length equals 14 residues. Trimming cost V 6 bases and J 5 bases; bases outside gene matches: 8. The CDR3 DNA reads TGTGCCAGCAGCGTGACAGGGGAGGGTACTGAAGCTTTCTTT. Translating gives CASSVTGEGTEAFF.

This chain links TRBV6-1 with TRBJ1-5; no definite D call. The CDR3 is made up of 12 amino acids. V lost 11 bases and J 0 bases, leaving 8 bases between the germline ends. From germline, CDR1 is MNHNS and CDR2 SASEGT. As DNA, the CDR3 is TGTGCCGGCGGGGTTAGCAATCAGCCCCAGCATTTT. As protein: CAGGVSNQPQHF.

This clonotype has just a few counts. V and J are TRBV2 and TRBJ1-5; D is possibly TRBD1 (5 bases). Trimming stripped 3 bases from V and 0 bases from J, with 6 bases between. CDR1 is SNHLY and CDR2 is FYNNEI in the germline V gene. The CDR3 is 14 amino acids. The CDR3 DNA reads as TGTGCCAGCAGTGAGACAGATAGCAATCAGCCCCAGCATTTT. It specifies CASSETDSNQPQHF.

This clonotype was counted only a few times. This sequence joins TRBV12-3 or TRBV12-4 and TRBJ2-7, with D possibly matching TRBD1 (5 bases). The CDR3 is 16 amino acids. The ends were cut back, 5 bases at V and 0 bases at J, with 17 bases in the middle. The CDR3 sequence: CASSGYRMRSSYEQYF. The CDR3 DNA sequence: TGTGCCAGCAGTGGTTACAGGATGAGGAGCTCCTACGAGCAGTACTTC.

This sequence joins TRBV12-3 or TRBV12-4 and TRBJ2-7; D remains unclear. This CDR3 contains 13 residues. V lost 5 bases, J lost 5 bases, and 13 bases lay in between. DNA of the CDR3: TGTGCCAGCAGTCCAGTAGGGTCGAACGAGCAGTACTTC. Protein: CASSPVGSNEQYF.

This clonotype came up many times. CDR3 sequence (DNA): TGTGCCAGCAGCTTGACCGGACGCATCCAAGAGACCCAGTACTTC. As protein: CASSLTGRIQETQYF. The chain is built from TRBV7-8 and TRBJ2-5; D is uncertain. The CDR3 contains 15 residues. The V gene's germline CDR1 is SGHVS and CDR2 FQNEAQ. Trimming shortened V by 3 bases and J by 1 base, and 12 bases separated the two germline ends.

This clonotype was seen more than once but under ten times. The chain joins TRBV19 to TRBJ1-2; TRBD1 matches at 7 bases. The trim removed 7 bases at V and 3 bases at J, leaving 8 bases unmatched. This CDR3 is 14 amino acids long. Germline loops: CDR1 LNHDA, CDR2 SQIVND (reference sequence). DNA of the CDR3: TGTGCCAGTACCGCCGGGGACAGATACTATGGCTACACCTTC. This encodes CASTAGDRYYGYTF.

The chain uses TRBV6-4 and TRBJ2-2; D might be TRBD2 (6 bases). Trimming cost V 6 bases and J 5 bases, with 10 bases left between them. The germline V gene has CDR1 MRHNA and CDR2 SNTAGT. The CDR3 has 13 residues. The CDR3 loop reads CASSGGLTGELFF. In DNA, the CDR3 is TGTGCCAGCAGCGGGGGTCTTACCGGGGAGCTGTTTTTT.

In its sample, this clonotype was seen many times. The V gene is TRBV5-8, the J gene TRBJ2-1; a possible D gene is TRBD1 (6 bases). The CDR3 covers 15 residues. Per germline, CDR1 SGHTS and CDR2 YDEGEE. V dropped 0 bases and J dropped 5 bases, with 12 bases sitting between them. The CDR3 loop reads CASSLGTAFNNEQFF. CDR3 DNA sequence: TGTGCCAGCAGCTTGGGGACAGCGTTTAACAATGAGCAGTTCTTC.

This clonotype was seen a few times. CDR3 nucleotide sequence: TGTGCCAGCAGCCTAGGACGGGAGGGCAATCAGCCCCAGCATTTT. It yields the protein CASSLGREGNQPQHF. The chain recombines TRBV7-2 with TRBJ1-5; D remains ambiguous. This CDR3 region has 15 residues. The germline gives CDR1 SGHTA, CDR2 FQGNSA. The V end was cut by 5 bases, the J end by 2 bases, with 13 bases between.

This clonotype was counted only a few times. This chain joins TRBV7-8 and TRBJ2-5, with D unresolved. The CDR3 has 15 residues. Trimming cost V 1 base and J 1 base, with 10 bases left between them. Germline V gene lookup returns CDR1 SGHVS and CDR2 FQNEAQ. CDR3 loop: CASSLGATGQETQYF. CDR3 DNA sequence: TGTGCCAGCAGCTTAGGTGCCACCGGCCAAGAGACCCAGTACTTC.